This T cell receptor beta chain was found in a study of shared clonotypes between healthy human individuals. The naive CD8 subset, CD45RO-negative cells positively selected for CCR7, excluded terminally differentiated effector memory CD45RA+ cells. The repertoire was sequenced with immunoSEQ multiplex PCR; TCRdb's copy has only in-frame clones and lacks some. The table includes around 2.1 million clones, under 95% detected once. This CDR3 region has 18 residues. V was shortened by 2 bases and J by 0 bases, with 18 bases between the two germline ends. CDR1 is LGHNA, CDR2 YNFKEQ, per germline. The sample was naive CD8+ T cells from PBMCs. The source of this sequence is a man between 18 and 35 years old in good health. Some clones in this sample may be carry-over from other donors' samples. The chain recombines TRBV4-2 with TRBJ2-3, with unresolved D. CDR3 coding DNA: TGTGCCAGCAGCCAAAGCTCTACTGGCGGAATAAGCACAGATACGCAGTATTTT. Translating it yields CASSQSSTGGISTDTQYF.